This is a list of T cell receptor beta chains from one sample in a study of OX40 agonist ivuxolimab in advanced cancers. Data came from immunoSEQ multiplex PCR; TCRdb stores just in-frame clones and leaves some out. This table holds under 15,000 clones, nearly 80% found once. This specimen consisted of CD4+ or CD8+ T cells sorted from blood, obtained in a trial of the OX40 agonist ivuxolimab. The receptors shown here come from an adult with an advanced solid tumor such as melanoma, head and neck, liver or kidney cancer. Both conserved end residues are part of each CDR3.

J: TRBJ1-1; V: TRBV4-1; CDR3: CASSLRGSTEAFF
J: TRBJ2-7; V: TRBV27; CDR3: CASSSWSPLWSSYEQYF
J: TRBJ2-6; V: TRBV30; CDR3: CAWGDGSGANVLTF
J: TRBJ2-5; V: TRBV14; CDR3: CASSQFRNQETQYF
J: TRBJ2-7; V: TRBV5-6; CDR3: CASSAGYNYPSRYEQYF
J: TRBJ1-5; V: TRBV19; CDR3: CASSITTGSNQPQHF
J: TRBJ2-7; V: TRBV5-6; CDR3: CASSPRAGVRNEQYF
J: TRBJ1-1; V: TRBV27; CDR3: CASSLRDRGAMNTEAFF
J: TRBJ2-3; V: TRBV29-1; CDR3: CSVEYLAGAGDTQYF
J: TRBJ2-1; V: TRBV28; CDR3: CASRFSWLEDRYEQFF
J: TRBJ1-5; V: TRBV5-1; CDR3: CASSWGGQGGQPQHF
J: TRBJ2-1; V: TRBV5-1; CDR3: CASSSGPNWGSANEQFF
J: TRBJ2-7; V: TRBV7-2; CDR3: CASSLDSGYEQYF
J: TRBJ1-2; V: TRBV30; CDR3: CACHGTGLPGYTF
J: TRBJ1-2; V: TRBV29-1; CDR3: CSVVHGDGYTF
J: TRBJ1-1; V: TRBV7-3; CDR3: CASSPRGSNTEAFF
J: TRBJ1-4; V: TRBV6-1; CDR3: CASAAGSAKLFF
J: TRBJ2-3; V: TRBV7-3; CDR3: CASRNGLAGASDTQYF
J: TRBJ1-1; V: TRBV4-1; CDR3: CASSRNSGTEAFF
J: TRBJ2-3; V: TRBV7-9; CDR3: CASSFLAGDRDTQYF
J: TRBJ1-6; V: TRBV19; CDR3: CASSTDLDSPLHF
J: TRBJ1-1; V: TRBV7-9; CDR3: CASSLGTATKEAFF
J: TRBJ1-1; V: TRBV2; CDR3: CASSDEQGAKAFF
J: TRBJ2-3; V: TRBV29-1; CDR3: CSVVRAGFTDTQYF
J: TRBJ2-2; V: TRBV6-4; CDR3: CASSEFIANTGELFF
J: TRBJ2-1; V: TRBV6-4; CDR3: CASSGGDHNEQFF
J: TRBJ2-2; V: TRBV12-5; CDR3: CASGLWGPGQKNTGELFF
J: TRBJ2-2; V: TRBV5-6; CDR3: CASSVAGYWTGELFF
J: TRBJ2-2; V: TRBV7-9; CDR3: CASSPGGAGAGELFF
J: TRBJ2-2; V: TRBV4-3; CDR3: CASSGRTGGTGELFF
J: TRBJ1-5; V: TRBV4-1; CDR3: CASSQDTGERPQHF
J: TRBJ2-1; V: TRBV4-1; CDR3: CASSPSAGNEQFF
J: TRBJ2-3; V: TRBV19; CDR3: CASSIIAGGTDTQYF
J: TRBJ1-5; V: TRBV27; CDR3: CASGNPSNQPQHF
J: TRBJ2-5; V: TRBV6-6; CDR3: CASSYSSETQYF
J: TRBJ2-7; V: TRBV19; CDR3: CASSIVQGDEQYF
J: TRBJ1-2; V: TRBV27; CDR3: CASSSPLTGEGYTF
J: TRBJ2-1; V: TRBV5-1; CDR3: CASSLATSGYNEQFF
J: TRBJ1-1; V: TRBV6-5; CDR3: CASSYLGEWGTEAFF
J: TRBJ1-3; V: TRBV7-2; CDR3: CASKTGDLSGNTIYF
J: TRBJ2-5; V: TRBV4-2; CDR3: CASSQDRGRGQETQYF
J: TRBJ2-6; V: TRBV4-2; CDR3: CASSQPEQSSPVLTF
J: TRBJ2-7; V: TRBV6-5; CDR3: CASSYPDEQYF
J: TRBJ2-7; V: TRBV5-1; CDR3: CASSLGTSGRSGEQYF
J: TRBJ2-7; V: TRBV28; CDR3: CASSYPPDRGHEQYF